A single sample is the source of the 3 T cell receptor beta chains below, sequenced in a study of T cell repertoires in cytomegalovirus infection. No antigen has been identified for these receptors. TCRdb fed the reads into MiXCR, producing one record per CDR3 protein. The table includes 700,000 to 850,000 distinct CDR3 sequences, roughly 33% detected once. The input for sequencing was cultured CD8+ T cells from PBMCs, taken from culture after CMV antigen stimulation. These receptors were taken from a human donor in good health (CMV status not recorded). Some clones in this sample may be carry-over from other donors' samples.

The chain is built from TRBV9 and TRBJ2-1; D may correspond to TRBD1 or TRBD2 (6 bases each). Between the trimmed V and J ends, which lost 0 bases and 2 bases, there was a span of 12 bases. The germline V gene has CDR1 SGDLS and CDR2 YYNGEE. The CDR3 is 16 residues long. Here the CDR3 reads CASSVGMGGAYNEQFF. CDR3 coding DNA: TGTGCCAGCAGCGTAGGGATGGGGGGCGCCTACAATGAGCAGTTCTTC.

The V gene is TRBV6-1, the J gene TRBJ2-3; TRBD1 aligns across 7 bases. The CDR3 extends over 17 amino acids. Germline trimming cut 0 bases from V and 4 bases from J; bases unmatched to any gene: 10. Germline V gene sequence: CDR1 MNHNS, CDR2 SASEGT. CDR3 DNA: TGTGCCAGCAGTGAAGCGCTATCTAACAGGGGATCAGATACGCAGTATTTT. Protein product: CASSEALSNRGSDTQYF.

V usage is TRBV6-2 or TRBV6-3 and J usage is TRBJ2-1, with D possibly being TRBD1 (5 bases). The CDR3 is 13 amino acids. The germline V gene has CDR1 MNHEY and CDR2 SVGEGT. The ends were cut back, 10 bases at V and 4 bases at J, with 14 bases in the middle. The CDR3 region is CATSVTVYNEQFF. The CDR3 DNA reads TGTGCCACCTCCGTGACAGTATACAATGAGCAGTTCTTC.